These 22 T cell receptor beta chains share one sample of origin, sequenced in a study of shared clonotypes between healthy human individuals. Method: immunoSEQ multiplex PCR; TCRdb's copy keeps in-frame clones and lacks some. The table records about 1 million clones, around three quarters of them present only once. Sequencing input: memory CD4+ T cells from PBMCs. Indicated subset: CD45RA-negative fraction. The receptor source for this set is a man younger than 35 in good health. Some clones in this sample may be carry-over from other donors' samples.

V and J are TRBV5-1 and TRBJ2-1, with 8 bases fitting TRBD1. V shed 7 bases, J shed 2 bases, and the junction held 8 bases outside the gene matches. The CDR3 spans 15 residues. From germline, CDR1 is SGHRS and CDR2 YFSETQ. CDR3 region: CASGTTGDTYNEQFF. The CDR3 nucleotides read TGCGCCAGCGGCACGACAGGGGATACCTACAATGAGCAGTTCTTC.

The chain links TRBV27 to TRBJ2-7; tentative D call: TRBD1 (6 bases). CDR1 MNHEY and CDR2 SMNVEV come from the germline V gene (reference sequence). Deletions cut 1 base from V and 2 bases from J, with 15 bases between. This CDR3 is built from 16 residues. The CDR3 loop is CASSLFPTGPTYEQYF. CDR3 sequence (DNA): TGTGCCAGCAGTTTATTCCCGACAGGCCCGACCTACGAGCAGTACTTC.

The chain uses TRBV5-1 and TRBJ2-4; 9 nucleotides line up with TRBD1. The J segment lost 8 bases and the V segment lost 4 bases, leaving 10 bases of the junction unmatched. Per germline, CDR1 SGHRS and CDR2 YFSETQ. The CDR3 has 15 residues. The CDR3 coding sequence is TGCGCCAGCAGCCCCGGGACAGGGTCAGGGTACATTCAGTACTTC. Translated: CASSPGTGSGYIQYF.

This sequence joins TRBV5-4 and TRBJ2-5; TRBD1 matches 9 bases. CDR1 is SGHNT, CDR2 YYREEE, per germline (reference sequence). The CDR3 has 14 amino acids. Trimming cost V 4 bases and J 5 bases; bases outside gene matches: 6. The CDR3 coding sequence is TGTGCCAGCAGCGAACAGGGGGCCTGGGAGACCCAGTACTTC. This translates into CASSEQGAWETQYF.

This clone was seen only a few times. The chain couples TRBV9 to TRBJ2-6; perhaps D is TRBD1 or TRBD2 (6 bases each). This CDR3 has 14 amino acids. CDR1 and CDR2 (germline): SGDLS, YYNGEE. Deletions cut 3 bases from V and 8 bases from J, with 12 bases between. Written as DNA, the CDR3 is TGTGCCAGCAGCGCCCTAGGGGGGACCAACGTCCTGACTTTC. Translated: CASSALGGTNVLTF.

This clone was detected only a few times. This sequence joins TRBV7-9 and TRBJ2-1; possibly TRBD2 for D (6 bases). Germline CDR1 SEHNR, CDR2 FQNEAQ (reference sequence). Trimming removed 2 bases at V and 1 base at J, with 15 bases between. The CDR3 extends over 17 amino acids. The CDR3, as DNA: TGTGCCAGCAGCTTAAGGCGGGGAGATTCTTCCTACAATGAGCAGTTCTTC. Its translation is CASSLRRGDSSYNEQFF.

The J gene is TRBJ2-5, the V gene TRBV5-8; 8 bases are shared with TRBD2. The CDR3 length is 15 residues. In germline, CDR1 is SGHTS, CDR2 YDEGEE. The trim removed 0 bases at V and 5 bases at J, leaving 6 bases unmatched. The CDR3 spells CASSLAGGAGETQYF. In DNA form, the CDR3 reads TGTGCCAGCAGCTTGGCGGGGGGGGCCGGCGAGACCCAGTACTTC.

This clone was detected only a few times. The chain joins TRBV5-1 to TRBJ2-7, with 11 bases fitting TRBD1. V dropped 4 bases and J dropped 7; count of bases not matched to a gene: 7. This CDR3 has 14 amino acids. Germline lookup yields CDR1 SGHRS and CDR2 YFSETQ. CDR3: CASSPGQGEREQYF. CDR3 coding DNA: TGCGCCAGCAGCCCGGGACAGGGGGAAAGGGAGCAGTACTTC.

The chain has TRBV5-1 and TRBJ2-7, with 7 bases fitting TRBD1. Germline V gene sequence: CDR1 SGHRS, CDR2 YFSETQ. CDR3 length equals 14 residues. The V gene end was trimmed by 1 base and the J gene end by 6 bases; junction bases not matched to a gene: 7. CDR3 sequence: CASSLPGQASEQYF. The CDR3 bases are TGCGCCAGCAGCTTGCCAGGACAGGCTTCCGAGCAGTACTTC.

This clone was found many times. The J gene is TRBJ1-1, the V gene TRBV7-9; D is perhaps TRBD1 (6 bases). CDR3 length: 13 residues. Germline CDR1 and CDR2: SEHNR and FQNEAQ (reference sequence). Trimming left V 5 bases short and J 9 bases short, with 16 bases between. CDR3 sequence (DNA): TGTGCCAGCAGCCCAGAGGACAGCAAGAAAGCTTTCTTT. Translating gives CASSPEDSKKAFF. The full variable domain, its missing parts supplied by reference TRBV7-9 and TRBJ1-1, is DTGVSQNPRHKITKRGQNVTFRCDPISEHNRLYWYRQTLGQGPEFLTYFQNEAQLEKSRLLSDRFSAERPKGSFSTLEIQRTEQGDSAMYLCASSPEDSKKAFFGQGTRLTVV.

This chain joins TRBV29-1 and TRBJ2-5; 10 nucleotides match TRBD1. V lost 4 bases to trimming and J lost 1 base; unmatched junction nucleotides: 9. The CDR3 covers 16 residues. Germline CDR1 reads SQVTM; CDR2 reads ANQGSEA. CDR3 coding DNA: TGCAGCGTTGTAGGTGGAGACAGGGGGCCCCAAGAGACCCAGTACTTC. Its protein is CSVVGGDRGPQETQYF.

This sequence joins TRBV28 and TRBJ1-2, with 11 bases that match TRBD1. Germline values: CDR1 MDHEN, CDR2 SYDVKM. The J segment lost 4 bases and the V segment lost 7 bases, leaving 8 bases of the junction unmatched. The CDR3 sequence is 15 residues long. The CDR3, as DNA: TGTGCCAGCAAGGGACAGGGGGGGGGATTCTATGGCTACACCTTC. Protein product: CASKGQGGGFYGYTF.

The chain links TRBV4-2 to TRBJ1-3; 7 bases are a match to TRBD1. Germline CDR1 is LGHNA and CDR2 is YNFKEQ. The CDR3 consists of 16 residues. J lost 0 bases, V lost 2 bases, and 4 bases had no gene match. The CDR3 sequence is CASSQPTGDSGNTIYF. The CDR3 region has the DNA TGTGCCAGCAGCCAACCAACAGGGGACTCTGGAAACACCATATATTTT.

In regard to this clone: Other DNA sequences of this sample code for an identical CDR3. The V and J genes are TRBV6-5 and TRBJ2-1, with 11 bases that match TRBD2. Germline V gene lookup returns CDR1 MNHEY and CDR2 SVGAGI. Trimming cost V 6 bases and J 3 bases; bases outside gene matches: 4. CDR3 length: 15 residues. The CDR3 region has the DNA TGTGCCAGCAGCTCCGGGACTAGCGGCTACAATGAGCAGTTCTTC. This gives the protein CASSSGTSGYNEQFF.

In its sample, this clone was seen once. This chain uses TRBV28 with TRBJ2-1, with 11 bases that match TRBD2. J lost 3 bases, V lost 5 bases, and 3 bases had no gene match. The CDR3 is made up of 15 amino acids. CDR1 is MDHEN, CDR2 SYDVKM, per germline. CDR3 loop: CASSLAGGSYNEQFF. The CDR3 bases are TGTGCCAGCAGTCTAGCGGGAGGCAGCTACAATGAGCAGTTCTTC.

This sequence joins TRBV4-1 and TRBJ2-7; 7 bases match TRBD1. V was clipped by 0 bases and J by 0 bases; unmatched bases: 2. The CDR3 sequence is 15 residues long. The V gene's germline CDR1 is MGHRA and CDR2 YSYEKL. CDR3 DNA sequence: TGCGCCAGCAGCCAAGACAGGGGGAGCTCCTACGAGCAGTACTTC. Translated: CASSQDRGSSYEQYF.

This clone appeared a few times. The DNA for the CDR3 is TGTGCCAGCAGCTCGAGAAGGCAGGCCACAGATACGCAGTATTTT. It specifies CASSSRRQATDTQYF. The chain has TRBV13 and TRBJ2-3; the D is unclear. CDR3 length: 15 amino acids. Germline V lookup: CDR1 PRHDT, CDR2 FYEKMQ (reference sequence). Trimming took 4 bases from V and 2 from J, leaving 13 bases between them.

The chain recombines TRBV4-1 with TRBJ2-1; 8 bases line up with TRBD2. The CDR3 covers 16 residues. The germline V gene encodes CDR1 MGHRA and CDR2 YSYEKL. Trimming at V came to 5 bases and at J to 1 base, leaving 7 bases not matched to a gene. DNA of the CDR3: TGCGCCAGCAGCGTTTCGCCGGGAGGGTCCTACAATGAGCAGTTCTTC. It specifies CASSVSPGGSYNEQFF.

This clone was recorded a few times. The V and J genes are TRBV4-1 and TRBJ2-1; D not resolved. Trimming removed 4 bases at V and 0 bases at J, with 10 bases between. The CDR3 sequence is 15 residues long. CDR1 and CDR2 from the germline V gene are MGHRA and YSYEKL. The CDR3 DNA follows: TGCGCCAGCAGCCCTACGAGCAACTCCTACAATGAGCAGTTCTTC. Translating it yields CASSPTSNSYNEQFF.

J is TRBJ2-1 and V is TRBV5-1, with TRBD2 identical over 7 bases. This CDR3 is built from 14 residues. Trimming cost V 4 bases and J 6 bases; bases outside gene matches: 7. CDR1 is SGHRS and CDR2 is YFSETQ in the germline V gene. The CDR3 sequence is CASSVGLGGNEQFF. The CDR3 DNA reads TGCGCCAGCAGCGTAGGACTAGGAGGCAATGAGCAGTTCTTC.

This clone appeared once. This chain links TRBV5-1 with TRBJ1-1; 9 bases align to TRBD1. Germline V gives CDR1 SGHRS, CDR2 YFSETQ. Germline trimming cut 3 bases from V and 1 base from J; bases unmatched to any gene: 4. The CDR3 spans 15 residues. This CDR3 reads CASSSQGQGNTEAFF. In DNA, the CDR3 is TGCGCCAGCAGCTCACAGGGACAGGGGAACACTGAAGCTTTCTTT.

This clone was detected only a few times. The chain combines TRBV28 with TRBJ1-5; TRBD1 is a possible D gene (5 bases). V was shortened by 7 bases and J by 11 bases, with 18 bases between the two germline ends. CDR3 length equals 13 residues. Germline V gives CDR1 MDHEN, CDR2 SYDVKM. In DNA, the CDR3 is TGTGCCAGCACGGGACTCCTCGCCAGGGCCCAGCATTTT. Protein: CASTGLLARAQHF.